This TCR beta chain is drawn from a study of shared clonotypes between healthy human individuals. CDR3 length: 17 residues. V dropped 0 bases and J dropped 2; count of bases not matched to a gene: 4. Germline V gives CDR1 LGHNA, CDR2 YNFKEQ. Naivety among CD8 cells was defined by CD45RO negativity and positive CCR7 selection, thereby excluding terminally differentiated effector memory CD45RA+ cells. The protocol was immunoSEQ multiplex PCR, while the TCRdb copy is restricted to in-frame clones and leaves out a portion. The sample shows about 2 million clones, approximately 94% of them seen only once.

The V call is TRBV4-2, the J call TRBJ2-1; 10 bases agree with TRBD2. The sequence derives from a young man in good health. The sequenced material came from naive CD8+ T cells sorted from blood. CDR3 sequence reads: CASSQEGLAETYNEQFF. The CDR3 DNA reads TGTGCCAGCAGCCAAGAAGGACTAGCGGAGACCTACAATGAGCAGTTCTTC.